The present TCR beta chain was sequenced within a study of blood T cells in healthy people across ages. Overall study results and limits: Per million T cells, TCR beta diversity dropped roughly linearly as age increased. Underestimates were what the diversity estimates from one million T cells were considered to be. Because donor CMV status was unknown, expanded clonotype changes were possibly confounded.

Concerning this clonotype itself: Its antigen is not known.

Germline V gene lookup returns CDR1 SGHRS and CDR2 YFSETQ. Trimming cost V 6 bases and J 3 bases, with 18 bases left between them. The CDR3 length is 15 residues. Next came a second PCR, run for about 7 to 11 cycles, which used a sample-barcoded 5' primer along with a J-beta primer mix. Using its own MiXCR run on the 5' RACE reads, TCRdb lists one record per CDR3 protein. The top ten hold 6.5% to 8.5% of the sample, which has 1.5 million to 2 million distinct CDR3 sequences, about 30% seen once. The chain is built from TRBV5-1 and TRBJ1-1, with D unclear. This TCR came from a woman in her twenties or thirties in good health. The source material was blood. The CDR3 sequence: CASKVGRSKDTEAFF. In nucleotides, the CDR3 is TGCGCCAGCAAGGTCGGCCGATCGAAGGACACTGAAGCTTTCTTT.